The 20 T cell receptor beta chains reported below all come from one sample, sequenced in a study of blood T cells in healthy people across ages. A sample-barcoded 5' primer and a J-beta primer mix were used in a second PCR of roughly 7 to 12 cycles. One entry per CDR3 protein results from TCRdb running MiXCR on the 5' RACE reads. The sample has approximately 1.5 million distinct CDR3 sequences, roughly 32% seen once; the top ten hold about 11%. What was sequenced was blood. These receptors were collected from a woman younger than 45 in good health.

Only a few counts were recorded for this clonotype. This sequence joins TRBV11-2 and TRBJ2-7; D possibly uses TRBD1 or TRBD2 (6 bases each). CDR3 length: 16 amino acids. V gave up 4 bases and J gave up 2 bases, with 18 bases separating them. From germline, CDR1 is SGHAT and CDR2 FQNNGV. This CDR3 is CASSSPKGGGAYEQYF. The CDR3, as DNA: TGTGCCAGCAGCTCTCCGAAAGGAGGGGGAGCCTACGAGCAGTACTTC. Full variable domain (outside the CDR3, taken from reference TRBV11-2 and TRBJ2-7): EAGVAQSPRYKIIEKRQSVAFWCNPISGHATLYWYQQILGQGPKLLIQFQNNGVVDDSQLPKDRFSAERLKGVDSTLKIQPAKLEDSAVYLCASSSPKGGGAYEQYFGPGTRLTVT.

This clonotype was counted many times. The rearrangement uses TRBV29-1 and TRBJ1-2; no clear D gene. CDR1 SQVTM and CDR2 ANQGSEA come from the germline V gene. This CDR3 has 12 amino acids. The ends were cut back, 7 bases at V and 2 bases at J, with 11 bases in the middle. The CDR3 sequence: CSASGLNYGYTF. In DNA form, the CDR3 reads TGCAGCGCCTCGGGTCTCAACTATGGCTACACCTTC.

The chain joins TRBV7-9 to TRBJ2-7, with 10 bases that match TRBD2. J gave up 0 bases and V 4 bases, and 9 bases lay outside the gene matches. In germline, CDR1 is SEHNR, CDR2 FQNEAQ (reference sequence). This CDR3 contains 17 residues. The CDR3 DNA sequence: TGTGCCAGCAGCTCGAATCGACTAGCGGGTGGCTCCTACGAGCAGTACTTC. This gives the protein CASSSNRLAGGSYEQYF.

This clonotype was observed a handful of times. This chain uses TRBV6-1 with TRBJ2-1; D gene unclear. The CDR3 totals 15 residues. V was shortened by 1 base and J by 0 bases, with 7 bases between the two germline ends. Germline V gene sequence: CDR1 MNHNS, CDR2 SASEGT. CDR3 DNA sequence: TGTGCCAGCAGTGAAGGTTGGGGCTCCTACAATGAGCAGTTCTTC. Translation: CASSEGWGSYNEQFF.

In nucleotides, the CDR3 is TGCAGTGCTGGGGGGTGGACAGGGCAGAACACTGAAGCTTTCTTT. This sequence encodes CSAGGWTGQNTEAFF. V is TRBV20-1 and J is TRBJ1-1, with TRBD1 matching 8 bases. Germline CDR1 is DFQATT and CDR2 is SNEGSKA (reference sequence). CDR3 length: 15 residues. J lost 1 base, V lost 5 bases, and 9 bases had no gene match.

This clonotype was picked up a small number of times. The rearrangement links TRBV9 to TRBJ2-2, with D possibly matching TRBD2 (6 bases). V was pared by 5 bases and J by 1 base, with 9 bases between. The CDR3 sequence is 14 residues long. Germline lookup yields CDR1 SGDLS and CDR2 YYNGEE. The CDR3 is CASRWGENTGELFF. The CDR3 region has the DNA TGTGCCAGCAGGTGGGGGGAGAACACCGGGGAGCTGTTTTTT.

This clonotype came up a few times. The V call is TRBV6-5, the J call TRBJ2-1; D is unclear. This CDR3 region has 13 residues. V lost 4 bases and J 10 bases, leaving 14 bases between the germline ends. The germline CDR1 and CDR2 sequences are MNHEY and SVGAGI. The CDR3 is CASSSPLTREQFF. In DNA, the CDR3 is TGTGCCAGCAGTTCCCCTTTGACTCGGGAGCAGTTCTTC.

Only a few counts were recorded for this clonotype. The V and J genes are TRBV4-1 and TRBJ2-7; D gene unclear. V was clipped by 0 bases and J by 0 bases, with 9 bases between them. There are 15 residues in the CDR3. CDR1 is MGHRA and CDR2 is YSYEKL in the germline V gene. In DNA, the CDR3 is TGCGCCAGCAGCCAAGATCCAGCAGTCTCCTACGAGCAGTACTTC. It translates to CASSQDPAVSYEQYF.

Note on this clonotype: This may be a read error, as it is one base from a much larger clone. The chain joins TRBV4-1 to TRBJ2-3; no reliable D call. Germline values: CDR1 MGHRA, CDR2 YSYEKL. This CDR3 is 11 amino acids long. The V end lost 1 base, the J end lost 11 bases, and 7 bases lay between the germline ends. The CDR3 here is CASSQGYMQYF. The CDR3 DNA is TGCGCCAGCAGCCAAGGGTATATGCAGTATTTT.

This clonotype has just a few counts. The rearrangement uses TRBV20-1 and TRBJ2-3; 8 bases agree with TRBD2. V lost 0 bases, J lost 5 bases, and 7 bases stayed unmatched. The CDR3 is made up of 15 amino acids. Germline lookup yields CDR1 DFQATT and CDR2 SNEGSKA (reference sequence). CDR3 sequence reads: CSARESGGPGDTQYF. The CDR3 bases are TGCAGTGCTAGAGAGTCGGGAGGGCCTGGAGATACGCAGTATTTT.

This clonotype was detected a few times. Here the CDR3 reads CASRPDRVGSQYF. DNA for the CDR3: TGTGCCAGCAGACCGGACAGGGTGGGGTCCCAGTACTTC. V usage is TRBV2 and J usage is TRBJ2-5; 8 bases map to TRBD1. V shed 6 bases and J 9 bases; nucleotides not matched to a gene: 9. Germline lookup yields CDR1 SNHLY and CDR2 FYNNEI. The CDR3 covers 13 residues.

A few counts support this clonotype. This chain links TRBV7-9 with TRBJ2-7, with D unresolved. CDR1 SEHNR and CDR2 FQNEAQ come from the germline V gene (reference sequence). The germline V and J ends were trimmed by 5 bases and 2 bases, with 7 bases remaining between them. The length of the CDR3 is 12 residues. The CDR3 nucleotides read TGTGCCAGCAGCGTTAATCCCTACGAGCAGTACTTC. Encoded protein: CASSVNPYEQYF.

This clonotype was recorded at least ten times. J is TRBJ2-1 and V is TRBV5-1; a possible D gene is TRBD1 (5 bases). Germline values: CDR1 SGHRS, CDR2 YFSETQ. The CDR3 runs to 14 residues. Trimming removed 0 bases at V and 7 bases at J, with 11 bases between. CDR3 protein: CASSLAGLGNEQFF. CDR3 DNA: TGCGCCAGCAGCTTGGCAGGGTTGGGGAATGAGCAGTTCTTC.

This chain connects TRBV3-1 to TRBJ1-1; 9 nucleotides line up with TRBD1. Germline loops: CDR1 LGHDT, CDR2 YNNKEL (reference sequence). The length of the CDR3 is 13 residues. The junction had 7 bases not matched to a gene; V was cut back by 3 bases and J by 11 bases. The CDR3 loop reads CASSQQQGAGAFF. In nucleotides, the CDR3 is TGTGCCAGCAGCCAGCAACAGGGGGCTGGTGCTTTCTTT.

This clonotype was seen ten or more times. V and J are TRBV12-3 or TRBV12-4 and TRBJ2-5; D remains ambiguous. The CDR3 contains 13 residues. Trimming took 4 bases from V and 5 from J, leaving 11 bases between them. CDR3 loop: CASSSLDLETQYF. DNA for the CDR3: TGTGCCAGCAGTTCCCTCGACTTGGAGACCCAGTACTTC.

In its sample, this clonotype was seen many times. This chain links TRBV29-1 with TRBJ2-1; D unclear. The V gene's germline CDR1 is SQVTM and CDR2 ANQGSEA. V gave up 3 bases and J gave up 8 bases, with 11 bases separating them. This CDR3 is 12 amino acids long. The CDR3 loop reads CSVDLGRDEQFF. The CDR3 nucleotides read TGCAGCGTTGATTTGGGTAGGGATGAGCAGTTCTTC.

A remark on this clonotype: A much more abundant neighbour one base away suggests this may be a read error. The chain has TRBV29-1 and TRBJ2-7; the D call may be TRBD1 or TRBD2 (5 bases each). Germline V gives CDR1 SQVTM, CDR2 ANQGSEA. This CDR3 spans 11 amino acids. CDR3 residues: CSGRDPYKQYF. DNA of the CDR3: TGCAGCGGCAGGGACCCCTACAAGCAGTACTTC.

Points on this clonotype: Compared with germline, one end of the junction differs, possibly owing to a read error. The chain links TRBV20-1 to TRBJ1-4, with D maybe TRBD1 (6 bases). CDR1 DFQATT and CDR2 SNEGSKA come from the germline V gene (reference sequence). The CDR3 has 15 amino acids. CDR3: CSARDPWGLNEKRFF. CDR3 DNA sequence: TGCAGTGCTAGAGATCCATGGGGGCTGAATGAAAAACGGTTTTTT.

This clonotype was detected only a few times. The chain joins TRBV6-2 or TRBV6-3 to TRBJ2-3; tentative D call: TRBD2 (6 bases). V dropped 2 bases and J dropped 2 bases, with 17 bases sitting between them. From germline, CDR1 is MNHEY and CDR2 SVGEGT. This CDR3 is 17 amino acids long. CDR3 in DNA: TGTGCCAGCAGTTACCGCTCTAGCGCAATCTTCACAGATACGCAGTATTTT. It codes for CASSYRSSAIFTDTQYF.

The rearrangement links TRBV6-1 to TRBJ2-1; possible D gene TRBD2, 6 bases. Looked up from germline, CDR1 is MNHNS and CDR2 is SASEGT. This CDR3 has 17 residues. V lost 0 bases and J lost 7, with 19 bases in between. In DNA form, the CDR3 reads TGTGCCAGCAGTGAAGCGTGGGGAAGCAGGAGGGCAAATGAGCAGTTCTTC. It is translated as CASSEAWGSRRANEQFF.